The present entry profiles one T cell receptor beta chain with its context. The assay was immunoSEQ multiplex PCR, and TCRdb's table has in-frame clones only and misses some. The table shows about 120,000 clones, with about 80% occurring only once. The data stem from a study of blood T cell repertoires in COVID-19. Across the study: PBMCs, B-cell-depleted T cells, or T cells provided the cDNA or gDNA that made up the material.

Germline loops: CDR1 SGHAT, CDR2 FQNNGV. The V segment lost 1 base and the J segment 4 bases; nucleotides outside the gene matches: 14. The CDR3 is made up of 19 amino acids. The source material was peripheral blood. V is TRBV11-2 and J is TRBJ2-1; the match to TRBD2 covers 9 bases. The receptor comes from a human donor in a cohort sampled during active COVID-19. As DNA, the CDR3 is TGTGCCAGCAGCTTAGTAGTATTAGCGGGGGTCCCTTTTTACAATGAGCAGTTCTTC. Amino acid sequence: CASSLVVLAGVPFYNEQFF.